These T cell receptor beta chains were read from a single sample in a study of T cell changes during pregnancy in multiple sclerosis. Profiled with immunoSEQ multiplex PCR; TCRdb holds only in-frame clones, not every one. The sample holds 65,000 to 80,000 clones; approximately 92% are singletons and the top ten take roughly 0.22%. The specimen was CD4+ T cells from peripheral blood mononuclear cells, collected before pregnancy. Receptors were obtained from a female donor with multiple sclerosis, enrolled in a pregnancy study. CDR3s include the opening cysteine and the closing phenylalanine or tryptophan. The order of the fields is J gene, D gene, clone size, V gene, CDR3 DNA, CDR3 protein. A D gene is named only where the DNA matches it firmly. Clone size appears in some rows only: once, few, many, or a class for an expanded clone.

TRBJ1-5 - - TRBV6-1 TGTGCCAGCAGGGTAGATTTTAGCAATCAGCCCCAGCATTTT CASRVDFSNQPQHF
TRBJ2-7 TRBD1 - TRBV10-3 TGTGCCATCAGCACAGGGGGTAACGAGCAGTACTTC CAISTGGNEQYF
TRBJ1-1 TRBD1 few TRBV5-4 TGTGCCAGCAGCGGCAGGGGGCGGGCTGAAGCTTTCTTT CASSGRGRAEAFF
TRBJ2-5 - - TRBV18 TGTGCCAGCTCACCAAGCCGAGAGACCCAGTACTTC CASSPSRETQYF
TRBJ2-7 - - TRBV7-3 TGTGCCAGCAGCCCCCGCTACTCCTACGAGCAGTACTTC CASSPRYSYEQYF
TRBJ2-6 - - TRBV19 TGTGCCAGTAAAACTAGTGGGGCCAACGTCCTGACTTTC CASKTSGANVLTF
TRBJ2-1 TRBD2 - TRBV11-2 TGTGCCAGCGAGGGGCTAGCGGGAAGTGAGCAGTTCTTC CASEGLAGSEQFF
TRBJ1-3 TRBD1 - TRBV27 TGTGCCAGCAGTTTATCAGGGACAGGGGGCGGTGGCACCATATATTTT CASSLSGTGGGGTIYF
TRBJ1-2 - - TRBV6-6 TGTGCCGCCAGGGCTAACTATGGCTACACCTTC CAARANYGYTF
TRBJ2-7 - - TRBV5-1 TGCGCCAGCAGACAGAGCTACGAGCAGTACTTC CASRQSYEQYF
TRBJ2-1 - - TRBV6-5 TGTGCCAGCAGTTATTCGTCCCGGGGTGAACAGTTCTTC CASSYSSRGEQFF
TRBJ2-4 - - TRBV7-2 TGTGCCAGCATCCTAGGTGGAGCCAAAAACATTCAGTACTTC CASILGGAKNIQYF
TRBJ2-7 - - TRBV6-1 TGTGCCAGCAGTGAAACCTCTCGGGGGACCGCCTACGAGCAGTACTTC CASSETSRGTAYEQYF
TRBJ2-4 TRBD2 - TRBV5-1 TGCGCCAGCAGCTACTGGACTAGCGGGAGCCCCAAAAACATTCAGTACTTC CASSYWTSGSPKNIQYF
TRBJ1-3 - once TRBV25-1 TGTGCCAGCAGTGAATCCAGGGGAGTGCACTCTGGAAACACCATATATTTT CASSESRGVHSGNTIYF
TRBJ2-7 TRBD1 - TRBV6-1 TGTGCCAGCAGTGGAGGGACAGGGGTCTACGAGCAGTACTTC CASSGGTGVYEQYF
TRBJ2-3 TRBD1 - TRBV6-1 TGTGCCAGCAGGGACAGGGTTAACACAGATACGCAGTATTTT CASRDRVNTDTQYF
TRBJ2-7 TRBD1 - TRBV6-5 TGTGCCAGCAGTCGCGGACAGGACTCCGAGCAGTACTTC CASSRGQDSEQYF
TRBJ1-2 TRBD1 - TRBV19 TGTGCCAGTGCCCGACAGGGGGACTATGGCTACACCTTC CASARQGDYGYTF
TRBJ1-2 TRBD1 - TRBV6-6 TGTGCCAGCAGTTGGACGGGACAGGGTAACTATGGCTACACCTTC CASSWTGQGNYGYTF
TRBJ1-4 TRBD1 - TRBV27 TGTGCCAGCAGGCGGACAGGTCCTCCAACTAATGAAAAACTGTTTTTT CASRRTGPPTNEKLFF
TRBJ2-7 TRBD1 - TRBV2 TGTGCCAGCAGTGAAAATCGGGGACAGTTCTTTGAGCAGTACTTC CASSENRGQFFEQYF
TRBJ1-3 - - TRBV6-1 TGTGCCAGCAGTGCCTTTTCTACGGGGAAAGGAAACACCATATATTTT CASSAFSTGKGNTIYF
TRBJ1-2 TRBD1 - TRBV10-2 TGCGCCAGCGGGCAGGGGGGCTATGGCTACACCTTC CASGQGGYGYTF
TRBJ1-1 TRBD1 - TRBV23-1 TGCGCCAGCAGTCAATTGGGACAGGGGAGGGGGCAGGGCACTGAAGCTTTCTTT CASSQLGQGRGQGTEAFF
TRBJ2-7 - - TRBV10-3 TGTGCCATCAGTGAGTCGACTCAGGGAAGCTACGAGCAGTACTTC CAISESTQGSYEQYF
TRBJ2-3 TRBD2 - TRBV19 TGTGCCAGTAGGATAGCGGGAGGGTGGACAGATACGCAGTATTTT CASRIAGGWTDTQYF
TRBJ2-5 TRBD2 - TRBV5-5 TGTGCCAGCAGCAAGGGACTAGCGGGAGATCTGGAAGAGACCCAGTACTTC CASSKGLAGDLEETQYF
TRBJ2-1 - - TRBV11-2 TGTGCCAGCAGCTTAGCCAGGACACCTTCCTACAATGAGCAGTTCTTC CASSLARTPSYNEQFF
TRBJ2-3 - - TRBV27 TGTGCCAGTTCTCCCCGACTCCCCGGAGGAGATACGCAGTATTTT CASSPRLPGGDTQYF
TRBJ2-7 - - TRBV11-2 TGTGCCAGCAGCTTAGATGGGGGGTACGAGCAGTACTTC CASSLDGGYEQYF
TRBJ1-1 - few TRBV2 TGTGCCAGCAGTCAGGGGTCCCTGAACACTGAAGCTTTCTTT CASSQGSLNTEAFF